Here is one T cell receptor (beta chain) with its context. Its antigen is unknown. Trimming shortened V by 6 bases and J by 5 bases, and 17 bases separated the two germline ends. CDR1 KGHSH and CDR2 LQKENI come from the germline V gene. This CDR3 is built from 16 residues. The entry originates in a study of beta chain features in type 1 diabetes. Findings of the study overall: Among type 1 diabetes patients, VDJ junctions had fewer insertions and more deletions. There was a moderate but significant shortening of TCRB CDR3s in all four CD4+ subsets of Type 1 diabetes patients. Compared with healthy donors, patients appeared to share more similar naive, central memory and regulatory TCRB repertoires.

Populations obtained by sorting all exceeded 98% purity. As every portion of the isolated RNA was reverse transcribed, the sequencing read expressed TCRB transcripts. The method was immunoSEQ multiplex PCR; TCRdb's version includes in-frame clones alone and lacks a portion of them. The sample contains 70,000 to 90,000 clones, around 32% of which appear only once. The chain carries TRBV18 and TRBJ1-6, with TRBD1 as a possible D gene (6 bases). What was sequenced was stem cell memory CD4+ T cells from blood. The source is a woman aged 18-30 years in good health. The CDR3 region is CASSPEGGTNNSPLHF. For the CDR3, the DNA is TGTGCCAGCTCCCCCGAGGGAGGGACAAATAATTCACCCCTCCACTTT. The variable domain in full, with the rest retrieved from reference TRBV18 and TRBJ1-6, is NAGVMQNPRHLVRRRGQEARLRCSPMKGHSHVYWYRQLPEEGLKFMVYLQKENIIDESGMPKERFSAEFPKEGPSILRIQQVVRGDSAAYFCASSPEGGTNNSPLHFGNGTRLTVT.